What follows describes a single T cell receptor (beta chain). This sample is part of a study of blood T cell repertoires in COVID-19. Study overall: Donors in the United States, Italy and Spain gave samples during acute or convalescent COVID-19. T cells, B-cell-depleted T cells, or PBMCs supplied cDNA or gDNA.

Original processing notes: The authors estimated nucleated cell counts from reference gene primer amplification. Repertoires were generated with immunoSEQ multiplex PCR, while TCRdb's copy carries only in-frame clones and drops some. D and trimming come from the DNA, and the V and J calls and clone size come from that table. In the table there are fewer than 30,000 clones, 80% to 90% of which are singletons. The V gene's germline CDR1 is ENHRY and CDR2 SYGVKD. The CDR3 contains 13 residues. The V and J ends lost 7 bases and 7 bases, in that order; junction bases with no gene match: 6. Material: peripheral blood. The chain has TRBV10-3 and TRBJ1-2; 10 nucleotides line up with TRBD1. This receptor was taken from a human donor in a cohort sampled during active COVID-19. CDR3 sequence: CAINPGQGFGYTF. The CDR3 nucleotides read TGTGCCATCAACCCGGGACAGGGGTTTGGCTACACCTTC.